Presented here are 17 T cell receptor beta chains from one specimen sequenced in a study of T cells after yellow fever vaccination. One entry per CDR3 protein results from TCRdb running MiXCR on the 5' RACE reads. Of roughly 120,000 distinct CDR3 sequences detected, around 7.4% appear once; the ten largest clones hold roughly 2.5%. Sequenced here: CD4+ T cells sorted from PBMCs, sampled approximately 11 days after the first yellow fever vaccination. These receptors were collected from a man aged 18 to 35 who received the YFV17D yellow fever vaccine.

This clonotype was counted at least ten times. The V gene is TRBV7-2, the J gene TRBJ1-1, with 7 bases fitting TRBD1. Trimming removed 7 bases from V and 7 bases from J; junction bases left unmatched: 15. There are 15 residues in the CDR3. Per germline, CDR1 SGHTA and CDR2 FQGNSA. For the CDR3, the DNA is TGTGCCAGCAAGCCGACAGGGTTTAGTTTTCGTGAAGCTTTCTTT. Protein sequence: CASKPTGFSFREAFF.

This clonotype was recorded at least ten times. The chain carries TRBV7-9 and TRBJ2-3; 10 positions agree with TRBD2. Germline-derived CDR1 and CDR2 are SEHNR and FQNEAQ (reference sequence). V shed 7 bases and J 2 bases; nucleotides not matched to a gene: 6. The CDR3 consists of 15 residues. DNA of the CDR3: TGTGCCAGCACCGGAGCGGGGGGGAACACAGATACGCAGTATTTT. Translating gives CASTGAGGNTDTQYF. Drawing the rest from reference TRBV7-9 and TRBJ2-3, the complete variable domain is DTGVSQNPRHKITKRGQNVTFRCDPISEHNRLYWYRQTLGQGPEFLTYFQNEAQLEKSRLLSDRFSAERPKGSFSTLEIQRTEQGDSAMYLCASTGAGGNTDTQYFGPGTRLTVL.

This clonotype appeared many times. V is TRBV6-2 or TRBV6-3 and J is TRBJ2-2; D may correspond to TRBD1 or TRBD2 (5 bases each). The CDR3 consists of 15 residues. V lost 6 bases and J 0 bases, leaving 11 bases between the germline ends. Germline lookup yields CDR1 MNHEY and CDR2 SVGEGT. The CDR3 reads CASRPGTANTGELFF. CDR3 DNA: TGTGCCAGCAGGCCCGGGACGGCGAACACCGGGGAGCTGTTTTTT.

This clonotype was counted many times. The genes are TRBV2 and TRBJ2-5; TRBD1 agrees at 7 bases. V lost 2 bases to trimming and J lost 4 bases; unmatched junction nucleotides: 7. Germline CDR1 SNHLY, CDR2 FYNNEI. This CDR3 is 15 amino acids long. The CDR3 sequence: CASSERHSGGETQYF. The CDR3 DNA follows: TGTGCCAGCAGTGAAAGGCATTCAGGGGGAGAGACCCAGTACTTC.

This clonotype has just a few counts. V usage is TRBV9 and J usage is TRBJ2-5; D is perhaps TRBD2 (6 bases). From germline, CDR1 is SGDLS and CDR2 YYNGEE. V was shortened by 4 bases and J by 5 bases, with 21 bases between the two germline ends. CDR3 size: 16 residues. Here the CDR3 DNA reads TGTGCCAGCAGCCCCCACCTCAGCGGGTTTAAGGAGACCCAGTACTTC. Translated, it gives CASSPHLSGFKETQYF.

This clonotype was seen many times. V is TRBV7-9 and J is TRBJ1-6; D might be TRBD1 (6 bases). V dropped 5 bases and J dropped 10 bases, with 15 bases sitting between them. This CDR3 is 14 amino acids long. The germline gives CDR1 SEHNR, CDR2 FQNEAQ (reference sequence). CDR3 residues: CASSSQGWGSPLHF. As DNA, the CDR3 is TGTGCCAGCAGCAGCCAGGGGTGGGGATCACCCCTCCACTTT. Using reference TRBV7-9 and TRBJ1-6 for the parts outside the CDR3, the full variable domain is DTGVSQNPRHKITKRGQNVTFRCDPISEHNRLYWYRQTLGQGPEFLTYFQNEAQLEKSRLLSDRFSAERPKGSFSTLEIQRTEQGDSAMYLCASSSQGWGSPLHFGNGTRLTVT.

In its sample, this clonotype ranks as medium-sized (0.01 to 0.1%). The genes are TRBV7-2 and TRBJ2-1, with 8 bases aligning to TRBD2. The J segment lost 3 bases and the V segment lost 6 bases, leaving 10 bases of the junction unmatched. The CDR3 extends over 16 amino acids. Germline V CDR1 and CDR2: SGHTA, FQGNSA. As DNA, the CDR3 is TGTGCCAGCAGACCCCTCAGCGGGGGCGGCTACAATGAGCAGTTCTTC. Translating gives CASRPLSGGGYNEQFF.

This clonotype was detected ten times or more. This chain joins TRBV4-1 and TRBJ2-3, with D tentatively TRBD2 (5 bases). V was shortened by 0 bases and J by 8 bases, with 12 bases between the two germline ends. Germline assignment: CDR1 MGHRA and CDR2 YSYEKL. The CDR3 contains 14 residues. The CDR3 region is CASSQEEVSGTQYF. The CDR3 DNA is TGCGCCAGCAGCCAAGAAGAGGTCAGCGGTACGCAGTATTTT.

This clonotype was counted between two and nine times. The chain carries TRBV11-2 and TRBJ2-7; D is undetermined. Trimming removed 0 bases at V and 0 bases at J, with 3 bases between. Per the germline V gene, CDR1 is SGHAT and CDR2 is FQNNGV. The CDR3 is 13 amino acids. Written as DNA, the CDR3 is TGTGCCAGCAGCTTAGAATTCTCCTACGAGCAGTACGTC. This encodes CASSLEFSYEQYV.

This clonotype was detected ten times or more. The J gene is TRBJ1-5, the V gene TRBV2; the D is unclear. Germline V gives CDR1 SNHLY, CDR2 FYNNEI. The CDR3 covers 13 residues. The V and J ends lost 9 bases and 0 bases respectively, with 9 bases between them. Written as DNA, the CDR3 is TGTGCCAGTACGGGTTCTAGCAATCAGCCCCAGCATTTT. Amino acid sequence: CASTGSSNQPQHF.

This clonotype was observed many times. V is TRBV5-1 and J is TRBJ2-2; possible D gene TRBD1, 5 bases. The CDR3 runs to 15 residues. Germline V CDR1 and CDR2: SGHRS, YFSETQ. Between the trimmed V and J ends, which lost 0 bases and 2 bases, there was a span of 8 bases. CDR3 sequence: CASSLARANTGELFF. For the CDR3, the DNA is TGCGCCAGCAGCTTGGCCAGGGCAAACACCGGGGAGCTGTTTTTT. The full variable domain, completed using reference TRBV5-1 and TRBJ2-2, is KAGVTQTPRYLIKTRGQQVTLSCSPISGHRSVSWYQQTPGQGLQFLFEYFSETQRNKGNFPGRFSGRQFSNSRSEMNVSTLELGDSALYLCASSLARANTGELFFGEGSRLTVL.

This clonotype was recorded a few times. The CDR3 here is CASSQAGTGFRNTEAFF. As DNA, the CDR3 is TGTGCCAGCTCACAGGCCGGGACAGGGTTTCGGAACACTGAAGCTTTCTTT. The rearrangement links TRBV18 to TRBJ1-1, with TRBD1 matching over 9 bases. V shed 4 bases and J 1 base; nucleotides not matched to a gene: 10. This CDR3 comprises 17 residues. CDR1 is KGHSH, CDR2 LQKENI, per germline.

In its sample, this clonotype was seen many times. The V gene is TRBV29-1, the J gene TRBJ2-5; 8 nucleotides match TRBD1. This CDR3 has 14 residues. V trimming: 8 bases; J trimming: 1 base; junction bases outside the gene matches: 9. Germline-derived CDR1 and CDR2 are SQVTM and ANQGSEA. CDR3 protein: CSTGTGPLQETQYF. Written as DNA, the CDR3 is TGCAGCACCGGGACAGGCCCCCTCCAAGAGACCCAGTACTTC.

This rearrangement joins TRBV5-4 to TRBJ2-5; the D is unclear. From germline, CDR1 is SGHNT and CDR2 YYREEE (reference sequence). Between the trimmed V and J ends, which lost 2 bases and 1 base, there was a span of 12 bases. The CDR3 extends over 15 amino acids. CDR3 sequence: CASSLSTAPQETQYF. CDR3 nucleotides: TGTGCCAGCAGCTTATCTACAGCCCCCCAAGAGACCCAGTACTTC.

This clonotype was recorded many times. The chain employs TRBV5-1 and TRBJ2-3; D unclear. This CDR3 comprises 13 residues. V was pared by 0 bases and J by 2 bases, with 4 bases between. Germline lookup yields CDR1 SGHRS and CDR2 YFSETQ. CDR3 coding DNA: TGCGCCAGCAGCTTGGACGACACAGATACGCAGTATTTT. Protein: CASSLDDTDTQYF.

This clonotype was seen repeatedly, ten times or more. The chain has TRBV5-6 and TRBJ1-4, with TRBD1 matching over 10 bases. Per the germline V gene, CDR1 is SGHDT and CDR2 is YYEEEE. CDR3 size: 14 residues. V shed 4 bases, J shed 8 bases, and the junction held 5 bases outside the gene matches. CDR3 residues: CASSPGQGEEKLFF. CDR3 in DNA: TGTGCCAGCAGCCCTGGACAGGGGGAGGAAAAACTGTTTTTT.

This clonotype was recorded many times. This chain uses TRBV20-1 with TRBJ1-4, with D possibly being TRBD1 (6 bases). The CDR3 runs 14 residues. The V and J ends lost 3 bases and 8 bases respectively, with 16 bases between them. Germline CDR1 reads DFQATT; CDR2 reads SNEGSKA (reference sequence). The CDR3 nucleotides are TGCAGTGCTAGTTCTGTCACAGGGTCAGAAAAACTGTTTTTT. Protein sequence: CSASSVTGSEKLFF.